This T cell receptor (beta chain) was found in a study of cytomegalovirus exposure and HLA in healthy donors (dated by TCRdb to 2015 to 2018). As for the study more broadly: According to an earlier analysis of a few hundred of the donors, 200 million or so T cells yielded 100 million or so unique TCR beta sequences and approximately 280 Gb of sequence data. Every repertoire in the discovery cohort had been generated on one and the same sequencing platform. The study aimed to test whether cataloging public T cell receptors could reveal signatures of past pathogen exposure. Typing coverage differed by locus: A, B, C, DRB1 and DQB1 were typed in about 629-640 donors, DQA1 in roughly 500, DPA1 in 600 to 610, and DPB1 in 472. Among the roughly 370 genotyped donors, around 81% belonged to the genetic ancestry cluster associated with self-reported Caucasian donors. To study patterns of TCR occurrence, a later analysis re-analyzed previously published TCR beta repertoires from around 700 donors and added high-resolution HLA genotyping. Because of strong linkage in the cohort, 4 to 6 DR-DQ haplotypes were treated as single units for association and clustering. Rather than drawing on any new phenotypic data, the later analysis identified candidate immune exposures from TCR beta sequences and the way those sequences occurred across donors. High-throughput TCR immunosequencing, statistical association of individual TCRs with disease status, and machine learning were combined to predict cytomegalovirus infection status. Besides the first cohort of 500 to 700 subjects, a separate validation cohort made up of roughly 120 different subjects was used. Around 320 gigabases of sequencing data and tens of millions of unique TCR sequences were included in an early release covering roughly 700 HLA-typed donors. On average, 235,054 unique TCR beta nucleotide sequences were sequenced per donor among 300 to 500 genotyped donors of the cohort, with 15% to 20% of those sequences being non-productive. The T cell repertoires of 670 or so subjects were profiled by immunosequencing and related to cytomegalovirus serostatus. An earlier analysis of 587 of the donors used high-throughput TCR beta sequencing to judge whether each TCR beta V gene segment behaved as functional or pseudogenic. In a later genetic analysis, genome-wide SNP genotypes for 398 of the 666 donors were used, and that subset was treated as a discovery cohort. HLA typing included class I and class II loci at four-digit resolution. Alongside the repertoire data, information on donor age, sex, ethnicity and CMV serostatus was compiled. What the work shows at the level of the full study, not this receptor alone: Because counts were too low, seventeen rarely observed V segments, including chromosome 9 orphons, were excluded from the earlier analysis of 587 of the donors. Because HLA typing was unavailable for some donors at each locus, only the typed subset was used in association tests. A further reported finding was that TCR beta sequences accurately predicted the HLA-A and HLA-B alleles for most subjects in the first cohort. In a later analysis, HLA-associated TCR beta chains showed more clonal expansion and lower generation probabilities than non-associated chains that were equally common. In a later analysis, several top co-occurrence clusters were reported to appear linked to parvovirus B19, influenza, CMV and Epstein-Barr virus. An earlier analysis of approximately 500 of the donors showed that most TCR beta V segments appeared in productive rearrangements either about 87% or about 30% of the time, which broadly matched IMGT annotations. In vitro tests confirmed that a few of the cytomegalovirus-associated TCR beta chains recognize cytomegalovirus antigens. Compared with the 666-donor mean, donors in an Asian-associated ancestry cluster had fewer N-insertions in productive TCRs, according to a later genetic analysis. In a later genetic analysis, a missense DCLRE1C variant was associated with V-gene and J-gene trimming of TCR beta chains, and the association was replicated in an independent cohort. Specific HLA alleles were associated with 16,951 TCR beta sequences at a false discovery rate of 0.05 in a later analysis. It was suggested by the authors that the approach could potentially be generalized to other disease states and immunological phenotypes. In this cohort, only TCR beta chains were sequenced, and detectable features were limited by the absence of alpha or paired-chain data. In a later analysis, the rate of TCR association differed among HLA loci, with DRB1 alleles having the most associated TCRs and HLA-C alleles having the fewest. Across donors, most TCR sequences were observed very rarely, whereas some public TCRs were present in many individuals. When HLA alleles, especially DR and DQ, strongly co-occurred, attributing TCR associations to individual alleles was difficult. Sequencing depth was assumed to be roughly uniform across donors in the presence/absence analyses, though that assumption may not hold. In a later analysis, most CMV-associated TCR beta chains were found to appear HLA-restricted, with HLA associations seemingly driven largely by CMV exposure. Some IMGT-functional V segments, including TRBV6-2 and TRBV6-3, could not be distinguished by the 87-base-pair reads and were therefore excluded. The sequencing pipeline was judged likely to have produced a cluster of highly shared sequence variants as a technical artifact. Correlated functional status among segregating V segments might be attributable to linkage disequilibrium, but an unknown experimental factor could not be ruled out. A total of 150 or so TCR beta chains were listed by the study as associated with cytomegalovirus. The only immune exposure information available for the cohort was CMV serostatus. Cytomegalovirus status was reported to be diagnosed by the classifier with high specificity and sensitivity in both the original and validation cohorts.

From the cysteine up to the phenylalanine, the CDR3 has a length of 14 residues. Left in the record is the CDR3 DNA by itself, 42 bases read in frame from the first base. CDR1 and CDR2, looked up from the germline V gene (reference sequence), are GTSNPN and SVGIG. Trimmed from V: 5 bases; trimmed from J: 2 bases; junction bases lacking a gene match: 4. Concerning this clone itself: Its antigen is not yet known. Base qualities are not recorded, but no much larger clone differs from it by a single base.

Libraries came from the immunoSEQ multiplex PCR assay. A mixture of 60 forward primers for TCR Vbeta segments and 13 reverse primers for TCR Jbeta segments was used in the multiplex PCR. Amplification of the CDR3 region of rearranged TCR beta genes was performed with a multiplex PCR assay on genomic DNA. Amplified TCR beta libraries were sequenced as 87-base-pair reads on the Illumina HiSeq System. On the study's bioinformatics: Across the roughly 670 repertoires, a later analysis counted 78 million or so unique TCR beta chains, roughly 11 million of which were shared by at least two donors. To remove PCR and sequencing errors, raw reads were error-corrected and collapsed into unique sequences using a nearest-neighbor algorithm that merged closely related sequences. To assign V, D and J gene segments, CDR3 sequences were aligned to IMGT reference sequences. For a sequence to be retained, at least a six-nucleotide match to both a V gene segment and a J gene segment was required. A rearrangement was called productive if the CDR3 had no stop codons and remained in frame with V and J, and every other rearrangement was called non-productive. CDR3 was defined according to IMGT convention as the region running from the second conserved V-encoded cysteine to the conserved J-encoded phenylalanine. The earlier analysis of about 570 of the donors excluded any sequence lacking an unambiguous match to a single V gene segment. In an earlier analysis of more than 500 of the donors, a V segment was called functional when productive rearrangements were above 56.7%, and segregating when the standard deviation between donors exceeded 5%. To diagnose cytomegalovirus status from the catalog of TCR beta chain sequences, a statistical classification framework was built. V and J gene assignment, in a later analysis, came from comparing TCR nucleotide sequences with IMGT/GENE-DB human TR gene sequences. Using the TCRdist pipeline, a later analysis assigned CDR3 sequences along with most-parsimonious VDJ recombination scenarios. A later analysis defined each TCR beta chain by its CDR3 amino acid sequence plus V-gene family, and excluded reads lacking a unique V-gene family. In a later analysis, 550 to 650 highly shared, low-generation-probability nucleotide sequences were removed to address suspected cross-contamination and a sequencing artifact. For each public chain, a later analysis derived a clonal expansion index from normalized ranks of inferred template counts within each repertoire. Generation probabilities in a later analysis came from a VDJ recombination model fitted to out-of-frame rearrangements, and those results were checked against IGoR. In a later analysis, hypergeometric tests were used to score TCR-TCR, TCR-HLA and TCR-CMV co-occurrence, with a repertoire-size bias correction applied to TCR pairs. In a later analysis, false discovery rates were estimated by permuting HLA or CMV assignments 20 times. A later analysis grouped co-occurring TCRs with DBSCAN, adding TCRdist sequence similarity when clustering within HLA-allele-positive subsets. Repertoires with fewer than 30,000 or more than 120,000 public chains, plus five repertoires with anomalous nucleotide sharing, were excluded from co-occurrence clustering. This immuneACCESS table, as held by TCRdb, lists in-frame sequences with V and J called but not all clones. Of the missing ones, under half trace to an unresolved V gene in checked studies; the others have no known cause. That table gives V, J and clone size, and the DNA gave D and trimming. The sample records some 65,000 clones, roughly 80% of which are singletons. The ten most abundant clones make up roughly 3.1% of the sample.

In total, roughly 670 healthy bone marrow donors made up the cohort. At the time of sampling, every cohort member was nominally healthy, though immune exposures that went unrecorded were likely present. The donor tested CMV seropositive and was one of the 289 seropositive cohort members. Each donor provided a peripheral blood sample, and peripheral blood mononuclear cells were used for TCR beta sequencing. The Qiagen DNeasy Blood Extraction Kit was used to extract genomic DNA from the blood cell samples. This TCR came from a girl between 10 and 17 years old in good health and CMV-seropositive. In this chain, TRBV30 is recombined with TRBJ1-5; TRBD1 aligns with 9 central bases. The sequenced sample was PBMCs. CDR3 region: CAWGQGLGNQPQHF. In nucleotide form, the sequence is TGTGCCTGGGGACAGGGGTTGGGCAATCAGCCCCAGCATTTT.